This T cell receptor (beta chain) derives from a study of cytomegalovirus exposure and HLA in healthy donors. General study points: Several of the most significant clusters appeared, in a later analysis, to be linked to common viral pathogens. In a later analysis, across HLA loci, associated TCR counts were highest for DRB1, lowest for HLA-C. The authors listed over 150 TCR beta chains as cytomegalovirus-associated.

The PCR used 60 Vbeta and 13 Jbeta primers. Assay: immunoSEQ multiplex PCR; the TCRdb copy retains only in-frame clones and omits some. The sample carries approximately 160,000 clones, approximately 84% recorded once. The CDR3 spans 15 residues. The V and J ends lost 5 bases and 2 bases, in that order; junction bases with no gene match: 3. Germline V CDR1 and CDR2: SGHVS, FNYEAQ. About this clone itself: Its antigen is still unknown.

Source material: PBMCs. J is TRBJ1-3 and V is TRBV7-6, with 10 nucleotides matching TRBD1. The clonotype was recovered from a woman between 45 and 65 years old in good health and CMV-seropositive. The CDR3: CASSLDRGPGNTIYF. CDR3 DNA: TGTGCCAGCAGCCTTGACAGGGGGCCTGGAAACACCATATATTTT.